These T cell receptor beta chains were read from a single sample in a study of tumor-infiltrating lymphocytes in primary liver carcinoma. One entry per CDR3 protein, called by TCRdb with MiXCR from the multiplex PCR reads. The data contain about 74,000 distinct CDR3 sequences, roughly two thirds of them singletons. Sequenced: liver tumor tissue from sampling region 4. The source of these receptors is a man aged 40-55 years with primary liver carcinoma and hepatitis B virus infection. Each CDR3 is given with its conserved first and last residue. For some rows the clone size is stated as once, few or many, or as a class when expanded; others skip it.

v_gene: TRBV7-9; j_gene: TRBJ2-7; abundance: many; CDR3aa: CASSFYGGGTYEQYF
v_gene: TRBV11-1; j_gene: TRBJ2-2; abundance: medium-sized; CDR3aa: CASSLVSANTGELFF
v_gene: TRBV6-5; j_gene: TRBJ1-1; abundance: -; CDR3aa: CVSSYTHWTMNTEAFF
v_gene: TRBV7-9; j_gene: TRBJ2-5; abundance: many; CDR3aa: CASSLVWTAQETQYF
v_gene: TRBV11-2; j_gene: TRBJ2-1; abundance: -; CDR3aa: CASSLHIGLAMCEQFF
v_gene: TRBV21-1; j_gene: TRBJ2-7; abundance: -; CDR3aa: CASSRGGETTTYEQYF
v_gene: TRBV5-5; j_gene: TRBJ2-2; abundance: -; CDR3aa: CASSTGLAGDSNTGELFF
v_gene: TRBV28; j_gene: TRBJ2-5; abundance: -; CDR3aa: CASNSLNAGAETQYF
v_gene: TRBV4-1; j_gene: TRBJ2-1; abundance: many; CDR3aa: CASSQAGTSVYNEQFF
v_gene: TRBV5-6; j_gene: TRBJ2-1; abundance: -; CDR3aa: CASSPGRGYSGSSYNEQFF
v_gene: TRBV6-2/TRBV6-3; j_gene: TRBJ2-2; abundance: -; CDR3aa: CASTRGETGELFF
v_gene: TRBV10-3; j_gene: TRBJ2-7; abundance: many; CDR3aa: CAISGAFSGKHYEQYF
v_gene: TRBV29-1; j_gene: TRBJ2-2; abundance: many; CDR3aa: CSVVSTGELFF
v_gene: TRBV6-1; j_gene: TRBJ1-1; abundance: -; CDR3aa: CASSKGIVTEAFF
v_gene: TRBV29-1; j_gene: TRBJ2-3; abundance: -; CDR3aa: CSAEGGTAGNTDTQYF
v_gene: TRBV6-6; j_gene: TRBJ1-2; abundance: many; CDR3aa: CASSPDNYGYTF
v_gene: TRBV5-6; j_gene: TRBJ1-5; abundance: many; CDR3aa: CASSSERYSNQPQHF
v_gene: TRBV6-5; j_gene: TRBJ2-3; abundance: -; CDR3aa: CARCVSQYADTQYF
v_gene: TRBV5-4; j_gene: TRBJ2-7; abundance: many; CDR3aa: CASSPRTAGGVYEQYF
v_gene: TRBV11-2; j_gene: TRBJ1-2; abundance: -; CDR3aa: CASSFGAGDYGYTF
v_gene: TRBV11-1; j_gene: TRBJ2-1; abundance: -; CDR3aa: CARSLGRANERFF
v_gene: TRBV29-1; j_gene: TRBJ2-1; abundance: -; CDR3aa: CSVAWTSGSPYNEQFF
v_gene: TRBV11-2; j_gene: TRBJ1-1; abundance: -; CDR3aa: CASSRSRDTEAFF
v_gene: TRBV6-2/TRBV6-3; j_gene: TRBJ2-3; abundance: many; CDR3aa: CASSFPDTQYF
v_gene: TRBV4-1; j_gene: TRBJ2-7; abundance: -; CDR3aa: CSSSQGFSGSSYEQYF
v_gene: TRBV11-3; j_gene: TRBJ2-3; abundance: medium-sized; CDR3aa: CASSSGGGGSDTQYF
v_gene: TRBV11-2; j_gene: TRBJ2-7; abundance: -; CDR3aa: CASNQYSGGGFEQYF
v_gene: TRBV29-1; j_gene: TRBJ2-5; abundance: medium-sized; CDR3aa: CSGGDREETQYF
v_gene: TRBV29-1; j_gene: TRBJ2-3; abundance: many; CDR3aa: CSVEDPGSPTDTQYF
v_gene: TRBV11-2; j_gene: TRBJ2-3; abundance: few; CDR3aa: CASSSTSGITDTQYF
v_gene: TRBV19; j_gene: TRBJ2-2; abundance: -; CDR3aa: CACSIDRAVGLFF
v_gene: TRBV6-5; j_gene: TRBJ2-3; abundance: -; CDR3aa: CASSYSGSQTDTQYF
v_gene: TRBV4-2; j_gene: TRBJ2-7; abundance: many; CDR3aa: CASSHYLAGGPGEQYF
v_gene: TRBV12-3/TRBV12-4; j_gene: TRBJ2-1; abundance: -; CDR3aa: CASTTDWGGLTGEEQSF
v_gene: TRBV7-9; j_gene: TRBJ1-2; abundance: -; CDR3aa: CASSPTGIYGHTF
v_gene: TRBV12-3/TRBV12-4; j_gene: TRBJ1-1; abundance: -; CDR3aa: CASSKADNLNIESFF
v_gene: TRBV4-2; j_gene: TRBJ2-7; abundance: many; CDR3aa: CASSQEVGGPQGGEQYF
v_gene: TRBV29-1; j_gene: TRBJ2-7; abundance: many; CDR3aa: CSVEGQGVIQKEQYF
v_gene: TRBV29-1; j_gene: TRBJ2-3; abundance: -; CDR3aa: CSVLSSGSTNTQYF
v_gene: TRBV28; j_gene: TRBJ1-5; abundance: -; CDR3aa: CAGSSPGRSNQPQHF
v_gene: TRBV28; j_gene: TRBJ2-5; abundance: -; CDR3aa: CASSLWDTSVETQYF
v_gene: TRBV5-1; j_gene: TRBJ2-5; abundance: -; CDR3aa: CASIAQGSPQETQYF
v_gene: TRBV7-9; j_gene: TRBJ2-7; abundance: many; CDR3aa: CASSSEGGQFYEQYF
v_gene: TRBV29-1; j_gene: TRBJ2-7; abundance: few; CDR3aa: CSVGSGGYEQYF
v_gene: TRBV29-1; j_gene: TRBJ2-1; abundance: once; CDR3aa: CSGLPEQGVDEQSF
v_gene: TRBV28; j_gene: TRBJ1-5; abundance: many; CDR3aa: CASSAGPINQPQHF
v_gene: TRBV6-5; j_gene: TRBJ2-1; abundance: -; CDR3aa: CASSYSRGGGSYSEQLF
v_gene: TRBV29-1; j_gene: TRBJ2-1; abundance: -; CDR3aa: CSFDAHRSNEQFF
v_gene: TRBV14; j_gene: TRBJ2-5; abundance: many; CDR3aa: CASSWGGGYQETQYF
v_gene: TRBV11-2; j_gene: TRBJ1-2; abundance: -; CDR3aa: CPSSLEGNYDYTF
v_gene: TRBV7-9; j_gene: TRBJ2-1; abundance: many; CDR3aa: CASSFAGGPSEQFF
v_gene: TRBV11-2; j_gene: TRBJ2-5; abundance: -; CDR3aa: CASSLEGNYGYTFGSGETQYF
v_gene: TRBV29-1; j_gene: TRBJ1-5; abundance: -; CDR3aa: CSVSPGTADQSQHF
v_gene: TRBV7-9; j_gene: TRBJ2-1; abundance: -; CDR3aa: CASSSRDKGLYEQFF
v_gene: TRBV6-2/TRBV6-3; j_gene: TRBJ2-1; abundance: many; CDR3aa: CASRGQGGWNEQFF